The entry that follows covers one T cell receptor (beta chain) sequence. This clonotype was counted a few times. What this receptor recognizes is not known. Per-nucleotide qualities are absent, and no much larger clonotype sits a single base away. Unmatched junction bases come to 7, with V trimmed by 6 bases and J by 5 bases. Counted from cysteine to phenylalanine, this CDR3 has 13 amino acids. Solely the CDR3 DNA is kept, with 39 bases framed from the first base. The germline V gene (reference sequence) gives CDR1 as SEHNR and CDR2 as FQNEAQ. These data are taken from a study of T cell repertoires in cytomegalovirus infection (dated by TCRdb to about 2019). The study in broad terms: Donor HLA type was relevant to the analysis, as public TCR beta signatures indicated carriage of CMV infection together with the matching HLA type. Results and caveats for the whole study, not just this receptor: The ex vivo response was dominated by HLA-C-restricted CMV-specific TCR beta clonotypes, and the single most frequent clonotype in two of eight donors was supplied by these HLA-C-restricted clonotypes. Cumulative frequency of public TCR beta family members discriminated carriers of CMV infection plus the relevant HLA type in this cohort and an independent 352-donor cohort.

These reads were obtained on an Illumina HiSeq 1500. In-frame beta chains were kept once TCRdb had trimmed the public reads at Q25 with fastp and called clones with MiXCR. Every CDR3 protein is listed once, alongside the most common genes and DNA of its rows. The sample includes around 740,000 distinct CDR3 sequences, with 35% observed a single time. The ten largest account for around 2.8% of the sample. The rearranged segments are TRBV7-9 and TRBJ2-7; 7 central bases correspond to TRBD1. Sequencing was performed on PBMCs. The TCR originated in a human donor in good health (CMV status not recorded). Some clones in this sample may be carry-over from other donors' samples. The DNA sequence is as follows: TGTGCCAGCAGGAAGACAGGGCTCCACGAGCAGTACTTC. Its translation reads: CASRKTGLHEQYF.